The entry that follows covers one T cell receptor beta chain sequence. Its target is not known. Deletions cut 2 bases from V and 1 base from J, with 14 bases between. The V gene's germline CDR1 is GTSNPN and CDR2 SVGIG (reference sequence). The CDR3 is 15 amino acids. The data were taken from a study of beta chain features in type 1 diabetes. Background on the study: Age, gender and cell yields were alike across patients and healthy donors.

Since all of the isolated RNA was reverse transcribed, expressed TCRB transcripts were what got sequenced. Repertoires were generated with immunoSEQ multiplex PCR, while TCRdb's copy carries only in-frame clones and drops some. The data hold over 200,000 clones, with roughly 11% observed a single time. Study outcomes and limitations: PCR may have favored shorter templates equally in patients and controls. When Type 1 diabetes patients were examined, their TCRB CDR3s proved moderately but significantly shorter in all four CD4+ subsets.

The chain recombines TRBV30 with TRBJ1-1; no definite D call. Source material: naive CD4+ T cells from blood. This TCR was sampled from a man aged 25-45 years with type 1 diabetes. The chain's CDR3 is CAWSRLLTPNTEAFF. As DNA, the CDR3 is TGTGCCTGGAGTCGACTGCTGACCCCGAACACTGAAGCTTTCTTT.